The entry below gives a single T cell receptor beta chain sequence along with its context. The V gene's germline CDR1 is MNHEY and CDR2 SMNVEV (reference sequence). The CDR3 covers 15 residues. The V gene end was trimmed by 6 bases and the J gene end by 1 base; junction bases not matched to a gene: 3. The sample originates from a study of blood T cell repertoires in COVID-19. Study summary: Whether acute or convalescent, the COVID-19 samples came from the United States, Italy and Spain.

The table came from immunoSEQ multiplex PCR; TCRdb's copy has only in-frame clones and leaves some out. The sample contains 87,000 or so clones, roughly 91% of which appear only once. The chain has TRBV27 and TRBJ2-7; 13 nucleotides align to TRBD2. Sample: peripheral blood. This clonotype was obtained from a man between 18 and 35 years old with COVID-19, enrolled during active disease. DNA for the CDR3: TGTGCCAGCAGCGTGGGACTAGCGGGATCCTACGAGCAGTACTTC. Translated, it gives CASSVGLAGSYEQYF.